The entry below describes one T cell receptor (beta chain). The antigen remains undetermined. This CDR3 has 15 residues. The V and J ends lost 3 bases and 6 bases, in that order; junction bases with no gene match: 9. Germline lookup yields CDR1 DFQATT and CDR2 SNEGSKA (reference sequence). MiXCR was run by TCRdb on the 5' RACE reads, yielding one entry per CDR3 protein. The profile shows 250,000 or so distinct CDR3 sequences, roughly a quarter of them singletons. This record belongs to a study of CD8 T cells in ankylosing spondylitis. Study-level results: Disease-associated clones were reportedly significantly overrepresented in matched ankylosing spondylitis synovial fluid.

The receptor's source is a male donor with ankylosing spondylitis or in good health (not recorded which). What was sequenced was blood, either unsorted or a sorted T cell fraction (not recorded which). The gene calls are TRBV20-1 and TRBJ2-1, with 9 bases lining up with TRBD1. The CDR3, as DNA: TGCAGTGCTAGCCCGTGGGACAGGGAGACCAATGAGCAGTTCTTC. Residues: CSASPWDRETNEQFF.